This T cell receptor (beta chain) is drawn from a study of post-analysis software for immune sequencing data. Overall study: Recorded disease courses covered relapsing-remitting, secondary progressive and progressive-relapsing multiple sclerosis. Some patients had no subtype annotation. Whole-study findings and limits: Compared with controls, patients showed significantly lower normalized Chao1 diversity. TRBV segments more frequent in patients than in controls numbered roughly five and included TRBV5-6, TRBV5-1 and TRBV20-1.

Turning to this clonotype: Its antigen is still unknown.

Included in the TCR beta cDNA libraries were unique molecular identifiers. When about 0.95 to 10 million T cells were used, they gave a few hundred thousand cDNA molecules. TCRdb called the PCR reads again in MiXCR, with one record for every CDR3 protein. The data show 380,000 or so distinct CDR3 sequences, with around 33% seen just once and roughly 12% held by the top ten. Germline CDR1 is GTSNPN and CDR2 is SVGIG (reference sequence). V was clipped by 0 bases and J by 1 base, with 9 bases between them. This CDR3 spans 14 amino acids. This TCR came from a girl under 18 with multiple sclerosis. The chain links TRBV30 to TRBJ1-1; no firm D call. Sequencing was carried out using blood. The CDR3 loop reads CAWSVLWRNTEAFF. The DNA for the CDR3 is TGTGCCTGGAGTGTACTATGGAGGAACACTGAAGCTTTCTTT.